This TCR beta chain was retrieved from a study of blood T cell repertoires in COVID-19. Study overall: Acute and convalescent COVID-19 specimens originated in the United States, Italy and Spain.

This clone came up many times. The CDR3 spans 17 residues. Germline CDR1 SEHNR, CDR2 FQNEAQ (reference sequence). Trimming removed 5 bases from V and 2 bases from J; junction bases left unmatched: 15. Authors' analysis steps: Quantification of nucleated cells was approximated via reference gene primer amplification. This table comes from immunoSEQ multiplex PCR, and its TCRdb copy is limited to in-frame clones, with some not included. V and J calls and clone size are as listed in that table; D and trimming were resolved from the DNA. This table has about 220,000 clones, around four fifths appearing once.

The sequence derives from a woman between 40 and 50 years old with active or convalescent COVID-19. The material sequenced was peripheral blood. The chain employs TRBV7-9 and TRBJ2-7; TRBD2 matches at 7 bases. CDR3 residues: CASSPPGTTGVPYEQYF. CDR3 in DNA: TGTGCCAGCAGCCCTCCGGGGACTACGGGGGTGCCCTACGAGCAGTACTTC.